This T cell receptor beta chain was sequenced in a study of T-cell memory formation after mild COVID-19. To note about this clonotype: Its antigen is not identified.

From germline, CDR1 is MNHNS and CDR2 SASEGT. V lost 6 bases and J lost 0, with 16 bases in between. This CDR3 is built from 16 residues. Whole-study findings and limits: Later expanders leaned toward CD4+, whereas clones contracting from day 15 to 85 were balanced CD4/CD8. Confirmation of SARS-CoV-2 specificity was lacking for second-wave clones peaking day 37.

TCRdb fed the 5' RACE reads into MiXCR, producing one record per CDR3 protein. There are about 350,000 distinct CDR3 sequences in the sample; roughly an eighth occur only once, and over 20% lies in the top ten. The TCR was taken from a man between 18 and 35 years old who had mild COVID-19 (a few samples of this study predate the infection). Cell type and time point are not known. This rearrangement joins TRBV6-1 to TRBJ2-3, with D maybe TRBD2 (7 bases). The sample consisted of PBMCs or a T cell subset sorted from them (not recorded which). The DNA for the CDR3 is TGTGCCAGCAGCCTCCTTAAGGGGGGGAGCACAGATACGCAGTATTTT. The encoded protein is CASSLLKGGSTDTQYF.